The 28 T cell receptor beta chains reported below all come from one sample, sequenced in a study of T cell changes during pregnancy in multiple sclerosis. Profiled with immunoSEQ multiplex PCR; TCRdb holds only in-frame clones, not every one. Among around 53,000 clones listed, about 88% were seen once. Sequencing was performed on CD8+ T cells from peripheral blood mononuclear cells, taken before pregnancy. These receptors were obtained from a female donor with multiple sclerosis, enrolled in a pregnancy study.

This clone showed up just once. This chain links TRBV4-3 with TRBJ1-4; 7 bases are shared with TRBD1. The CDR3 sequence is 15 residues long. The V segment lost 4 bases and the J segment 6 bases; nucleotides outside the gene matches: 8. The germline V gene encodes CDR1 LGHNA and CDR2 YSLEER. CDR3 in DNA: TGCGCCAGCAGCCTCACGGGGACAGTCGATGAAAAACTGTTTTTT. It is translated as CASSLTGTVDEKLFF.

V usage is TRBV6-5 and J usage is TRBJ2-3, with 8 nucleotides matching TRBD2. CDR1 and CDR2 (germline): MNHEY, SVGAGI. After removal of 2 bases from V and 2 bases from J, the junction contained 6 bases not matched to a gene. CDR3 length: 16 amino acids. The CDR3 DNA is TGTGCCAGCAGTTACCTGATTAGCGGGGCCACAGATACGCAGTATTTT. This gives the protein CASSYLISGATDTQYF.

The rearrangement links TRBV5-5 to TRBJ1-1; tentatively, D is TRBD1 (6 bases). V was pared by 2 bases and J by 0 bases, with 23 bases between. Germline values: CDR1 SGHKS, CDR2 YYEKEE (reference sequence). CDR3 length: 19 amino acids. For the CDR3, the DNA is TGTGCCAGCAGCTTTCGCAACGTTCTTGCTGGGGGCCTGAACACTGAAGCTTTCTTT. Its protein is CASSFRNVLAGGLNTEAFF.

This chain links TRBV4-1 with TRBJ2-7; 8 bases map to TRBD2. J was trimmed by 0 bases and V by 1 base; bases with no gene match: 2. Germline CDR1 MGHRA, CDR2 YSYEKL. The CDR3 contains 15 residues. The CDR3 DNA reads TGCGCCAGCAGCCAAGTAGCGGGGAGCTCCTACGAGCAGTACTTC. Its translation is CASSQVAGSSYEQYF.

The chain is built from TRBV14 and TRBJ1-1, with 7 bases matching TRBD1. This CDR3 is 14 amino acids long. V shed 2 bases and J 5 bases; nucleotides not matched to a gene: 5. Germline V gene sequence: CDR1 SGHDN, CDR2 FVKESK. This chain's CDR3 is CASSQYRGYTEAFF. Here the CDR3 DNA reads TGTGCCAGCAGCCAATACAGGGGTTATACTGAAGCTTTCTTT.

This clone was seen a single time. V is TRBV9 and J is TRBJ2-2; D possibly corresponds to TRBD2 (6 bases). This CDR3 has 14 amino acids. The germline CDR1 and CDR2 sequences are SGDLS and YYNGEE. V was trimmed by 3 bases and J by 5 bases, leaving 11 bases between them. The CDR3 loop reads CASSARGGTGELFF. In nucleotides, the CDR3 is TGTGCCAGCAGCGCACGGGGAGGAACCGGGGAGCTGTTTTTT.

The chain couples TRBV7-6 to TRBJ1-1; TRBD1 aligns across 12 bases. Germline loops: CDR1 SGHVS, CDR2 FNYEAQ. J gave up 5 bases and V 1 base, and 11 bases lay outside the gene matches. The CDR3 runs 18 residues. CDR3 protein: CASSLVPGQGARGTEAFF. The CDR3 DNA follows: TGTGCCAGCAGCTTAGTGCCGGGACAGGGGGCGAGAGGGACTGAAGCTTTCTTT.

The rearrangement links TRBV19 to TRBJ2-1, with D perhaps matching TRBD1 (6 bases). Germline V gene data show CDR1 as LNHDA and CDR2 as SQIVND (reference sequence). V lost 8 bases, J lost 7 bases, and 15 bases lay in between. The CDR3 covers 13 residues. The CDR3 is CASAGQRGNEQFF. For the CDR3, the DNA is TGTGCCAGTGCCGGACAGCGAGGGAATGAGCAGTTCTTC.

The chain links TRBV4-3 to TRBJ1-3; D ambiguous. CDR1 is LGHNA, CDR2 YSLEER, per germline. V was pared by 0 bases and J by 3 bases, with 15 bases between. This CDR3 contains 17 residues. The CDR3 DNA reads TGCGCCAGCAGCCAAGATTTAGGCCCATACTATGGAAACACCATATATTTT. Protein product: CASSQDLGPYYGNTIYF.

The CDR3 reads CASSPGQGYSPLHF. The CDR3, as DNA: TGTGCCAGCAGCCCGGGACAGGGGTATTCACCCCTCCACTTT. The V and J genes are TRBV5-8 and TRBJ1-6; TRBD1 agrees at 10 bases. Germline lookup yields CDR1 SGHTS and CDR2 YDEGEE. The ends lost 4 bases at V and 8 bases at J; junction bases unmatched: 3. This CDR3 contains 14 residues.

This clone occurred once. The chain links TRBV29-1 to TRBJ2-3, with TRBD2 matching over 12 bases. V was pared by 6 bases and J by 6 bases, with 13 bases of the junction left unmatched. Germline loops: CDR1 SQVTM, CDR2 ANQGSEA. This CDR3 contains 16 residues. The CDR3 DNA sequence: TGCAGCGTGGGACTCACTAGCGGGGGGTTATGGGATACGCAGTATTTT. This encodes CSVGLTSGGLWDTQYF.

The genes are TRBV6-5 and TRBJ1-1, with 7 bases fitting TRBD1. There are 14 residues in the CDR3. The germline CDR1 and CDR2 sequences are MNHEY and SVGAGI. Unmatched junction bases numbered 8, after V lost 7 bases and J lost 3 bases. The chain's CDR3 is CASTYRGRDTEAFF. DNA of the CDR3: TGTGCCAGCACATACAGGGGACGGGACACTGAAGCTTTCTTT.

This chain uses TRBV20-1 with TRBJ1-2; D is unresolved. Germline V CDR1 and CDR2: DFQATT, SNEGSKA (reference sequence). CDR3 length: 11 amino acids. V was clipped by 1 base and J by 8 bases, with 8 bases between them. Written as DNA, the CDR3 is TGCAGTGCTAGAGGCACGGAGGGCTACACCTTC. Protein product: CSARGTEGYTF.

The CDR3 DNA reads TGTGCCAGCAGTGATTTGACAGGACTTAGCAATCAGCCCCAGCATTTT. Protein product: CASSDLTGLSNQPQHF. The chain links TRBV2 to TRBJ1-5; D perhaps matches TRBD1 (6 bases). This CDR3 contains 16 residues. Germline loops: CDR1 SNHLY, CDR2 FYNNEI. The V and J ends lost 3 bases and 0 bases respectively, with 12 bases between them.

The chain is built from TRBV5-5 and TRBJ2-7, with 8 bases that match TRBD1. Germline V gene data show CDR1 as SGHKS and CDR2 as YYEKEE (reference sequence). Trimming at V came to 5 bases and at J to 3 bases, leaving 7 bases not matched to a gene. The length of the CDR3 is 14 residues. This CDR3 reads CASRMGQAHYEQYF. The DNA of the CDR3 is TGTGCCAGCAGAATGGGACAGGCCCACTACGAGCAGTACTTC.

The chain couples TRBV19 to TRBJ2-1; D possibly corresponds to TRBD2 (7 bases). The germline V gene encodes CDR1 LNHDA and CDR2 SQIVND (reference sequence). The CDR3 totals 15 residues. V lost 3 bases and J 3 bases, leaving 12 bases between the germline ends. The CDR3 nucleotides are TGTGCCAGTAGTATTTGGCGGGGGCGCTACAATGAGCAGTTCTTC. It is translated as CASSIWRGRYNEQFF.

The CDR3 sequence: CASSYLAGAPYEQYF. The CDR3 DNA is TGTGCCAGCAGTTACCTAGCGGGGGCCCCGTACGAGCAGTACTTC. This sequence joins TRBV6-6 and TRBJ2-7, with TRBD2 matching over 10 bases. Germline values: CDR1 MNHNY, CDR2 SVGAGI (reference sequence). Trimming took 2 bases from V and 4 from J; bases not matched to a gene: 5. The CDR3 loop spans 15 amino acids.

The chain is built from TRBV19 and TRBJ1-6, with D possibly matching TRBD1 (5 bases). The V end lost 3 bases, the J end lost 7 bases, and 7 bases lay between the germline ends. The V gene's germline CDR1 is LNHDA and CDR2 SQIVND (reference sequence). This CDR3 has 13 amino acids. The CDR3 DNA follows: TGTGCCAGTAGTATTGCAGGGAATTCACCCCTCCACTTT. It is translated as CASSIAGNSPLHF.

The V and J genes are TRBV5-6 and TRBJ1-2; TRBD1 matches 12 bases. V was pared by 3 bases and J by 8 bases, with 8 bases of the junction left unmatched. The CDR3 is 15 residues long. Germline CDR1 reads SGHDT; CDR2 reads YYEEEE. The CDR3 region is CASSWGQGAPNGYTF. DNA of the CDR3: TGTGCCAGCAGCTGGGGACAGGGGGCGCCGAACGGCTACACCTTC. Full variable domain (remainder filled in from reference TRBV5-6 and TRBJ1-2): DAGVTQSPTHLIKTRGQQVTLRCSPKSGHDTVSWYQQALGQGPQFIFQYYEEEERQRGNFPDRFSGHQFPNYSSELNVNALLLGDSALYLCASSWGQGAPNGYTFGSGTRLTVV.

This sequence joins TRBV7-2 and TRBJ1-5, with TRBD1 as a possible D gene (5 bases). With 1 base removed from V and 3 bases from J, the gap between germline ends came to 19 bases. From germline, CDR1 is SGHTA and CDR2 FQGNSA. There are 18 residues in the CDR3. The CDR3 coding sequence is TGTGCCAGCAGCTTAGTCGTGGGGGACTACTTATCCAATCAGCCCCAGCATTTT. Translating gives CASSLVVGDYLSNQPQHF.

CDR3 sequence reads: CAAGTLNTEAFF. In DNA, the CDR3 is TGTGCCGCCGGGACACTGAACACTGAAGCTTTCTTT. The chain recombines TRBV7-3 with TRBJ1-1, with D possibly matching TRBD1 (6 bases). CDR3 length: 12 residues. With 11 bases removed from V and 0 bases from J, the gap between germline ends came to 10 bases. Germline CDR1 and CDR2: SGHTA and FQGTGA.

The gene calls are TRBV5-6 and TRBJ1-2, with D unclear. V lost 3 bases, J lost 4 bases, and 19 bases lay in between. The V gene's germline CDR1 is SGHDT and CDR2 YYEEEE. The CDR3 is made up of 16 amino acids. In DNA, the CDR3 is TGTGCCAGCAGCTCCGGAGGACTATTTTTAACCTATGGCTACACCTTC. The encoded protein is CASSSGGLFLTYGYTF.

The chain has TRBV19 and TRBJ2-2; 7 positions agree with TRBD1. CDR3 length: 16 amino acids. With V trimmed by 7 bases and J by 0 bases, 8 bases remained unmatched. Per germline, CDR1 LNHDA and CDR2 SQIVND (reference sequence). The CDR3 spells CASILRDSSNTGELFF. In DNA form, the CDR3 reads TGTGCCAGTATCCTGAGGGACAGTTCGAACACCGGGGAGCTGTTTTTT.

The rearrangement joins TRBV18 to TRBJ1-5; D uncertain. This CDR3 comprises 16 residues. V lost 3 bases, J lost 2 bases, and 14 bases lay in between. Germline loops: CDR1 KGHSH, CDR2 LQKENI. The CDR3 loop is CASSPRAAEGNQPQHF. The CDR3 DNA follows: TGTGCCAGCTCACCGAGGGCAGCCGAGGGCAATCAGCCCCAGCATTTT.

The chain combines TRBV9 with TRBJ2-5; 14 bases match TRBD2. The CDR3 runs to 18 residues. Trimming removed 4 bases from V and 2 bases from J; junction bases left unmatched: 10. Looked up from germline, CDR1 is SGDLS and CDR2 is YYNGEE. CDR3 protein: CASSSGLAGGNFQETQYF. The DNA of the CDR3 is TGTGCCAGCAGCTCCGGACTAGCGGGGGGCAACTTTCAAGAGACCCAGTACTTC.

The chain joins TRBV5-4 to TRBJ1-2; 7 nucleotides align to TRBD1. Per germline, CDR1 SGHNT and CDR2 YYREEE (reference sequence). The ends lost 10 bases at V and 0 bases at J; junction bases unmatched: 6. The CDR3 has 13 residues. The CDR3 DNA is TGTGCCGATTCAGGGGGAGCTAACTATGGCTACACCTTC. This gives the protein CADSGGANYGYTF. Based on the CDR3 plus reference TRBV5-4 and TRBJ1-2, the full variable domain is ETGVTQSPTHLIKTRGQQVTLRCSSQSGHNTVSWYQQALGQGPQFIFQYYREEENGRGNFPPRFSGLQFPNYSSELNVNALELDDSALYLCADSGGANYGYTFGSGTRLTVV.

The CDR3 DNA is TGTGCCAGCAGTGAACGGACAGGTAACACTGAAGCTTTCTTT. This translates into CASSERTGNTEAFF. This chain links TRBV6-1 with TRBJ1-1, with 7 bases lining up with TRBD1. The CDR3 runs 14 residues. Germline CDR1 reads MNHNS; CDR2 reads SASEGT. The J segment lost 2 bases and the V segment lost 2 bases, leaving 2 bases of the junction unmatched.

Regarding this clone: An end of the junction does not agree with germline; a read error may underlie this. The chain combines TRBV6-5 with TRBJ2-1; perhaps TRBD2 as D (5 bases). This CDR3 contains 15 residues. Per the germline V gene, CDR1 is MNHEY and CDR2 is SVGAGI. The CDR3, as DNA: TGTGCCAGCAGCCGGGGTTCGTCCTCCCACAATGAGCAGTTCTTC. Translation: CASSRGSSSHNEQFF.